A single sample gave rise to the 17 T cell receptor beta chains below, sequenced in a study of control samples from healthy donors and cancer patients. Clones were read by immunoSEQ multiplex PCR, and TCRdb kept only the in-frame ones, dropping some. The data show approximately 150,000 clones, 70% to 90% seen once. The material sequenced was blood. The origin of the receptors is a man younger than 35 in good health.

This rearrangement joins TRBV5-4 to TRBJ1-2, with 7 nucleotides matching TRBD1. The length of the CDR3 is 15 residues. CDR1 is SGHNT, CDR2 YYREEE, per germline (reference sequence). The junction had 10 bases not matched to a gene; V was cut back by 4 bases and J by 4 bases. The CDR3: CASSTQGVDSYGYTF. Written as DNA, the CDR3 is TGTGCCAGCAGCACCCAGGGGGTAGACAGCTATGGCTACACCTTC.

V is TRBV28 and J is TRBJ1-5, with 7 nucleotides matching TRBD1. After removal of 5 bases from V and 4 bases from J, the junction contained 5 bases not matched to a gene. Germline CDR1 reads MDHEN; CDR2 reads SYDVKM. The CDR3 is made up of 14 amino acids. CDR3 loop: CASSPGTENQPQHF. The CDR3 nucleotides read TGTGCCAGCAGTCCCGGGACAGAGAATCAGCCCCAGCATTTT.

This clone appeared a few times. The chain joins TRBV18 to TRBJ2-2, with 7 bases aligning to TRBD1. The V gene's germline CDR1 is KGHSH and CDR2 LQKENI. With V trimmed by 3 bases and J by 3 bases, 4 bases remained unmatched. The length of the CDR3 is 15 residues. CDR3 DNA: TGTGCCAGCTCACCTACAGGGGTGGACACCGGGGAGCTGTTTTTT. Translated, it gives CASSPTGVDTGELFF.

The genes are TRBV5-5 and TRBJ2-7; the D gene is possibly TRBD1 (6 bases). The length of the CDR3 is 13 residues. Germline lookup yields CDR1 SGHKS and CDR2 YYEKEE (reference sequence). V lost 3 bases and J 4 bases, leaving 11 bases between the germline ends. Here the CDR3 reads CASSWGTKYEQYF. In DNA form, the CDR3 reads TGTGCCAGCAGCTGGGGGACAAAATACGAGCAGTACTTC.

This clone has just a few counts. J is TRBJ2-7 and V is TRBV6-5; D is possibly TRBD1 (6 bases). Trimming took 4 bases from V and 5 from J, leaving 12 bases between them. CDR3 length: 13 amino acids. Germline V gene sequence: CDR1 MNHEY, CDR2 SVGAGI. The CDR3 reads CASSSGVRHEQYF. CDR3 nucleotides: TGTGCCAGCAGTTCAGGGGTGCGACACGAGCAGTACTTC.

The V and J genes are TRBV2 and TRBJ1-1, with D perhaps matching TRBD1 (5 bases). The V end was cut by 9 bases, the J end by 4 bases, with 12 bases between. The CDR3 runs to 12 residues. In germline, CDR1 is SNHLY, CDR2 FYNNEI. In DNA form, the CDR3 reads TGTGCCAGATCAGGGAGAGGCACTGAAGCTTTCTTT. Protein sequence: CARSGRGTEAFF.

The chain combines TRBV30 with TRBJ2-5; a possible D gene is TRBD2 (6 bases). This CDR3 comprises 12 residues. The germline gives CDR1 GTSNPN, CDR2 SVGIG (reference sequence). The V gene lost 5 bases and the J gene lost 5 bases, with 12 bases spanning the gap. CDR3 coding DNA: TGTGCCTGGCGACCGGCGGGGGAGACCCAGTACTTC. It yields the protein CAWRPAGETQYF.

The V gene is TRBV5-6, the J gene TRBJ1-1, with 10 bases that match TRBD1. Germline CDR1 reads SGHDT; CDR2 reads YYEEEE. V trimming: 4 bases; J trimming: 11 bases; junction bases outside the gene matches: 14. This CDR3 has 15 residues. As DNA, the CDR3 is TGTGCCAGCAGCAGAGCGGGACAGGGGATTTCCGGGGCTTTCTTT. Amino acid sequence: CASSRAGQGISGAFF. The variable domain in full, completed from reference TRBV5-6 and TRBJ1-1, reads DAGVTQSPTHLIKTRGQQVTLRCSPKSGHDTVSWYQQALGQGPQFIFQYYEEEERQRGNFPDRFSGHQFPNYSSELNVNALLLGDSALYLCASSRAGQGISGAFFGQGTRLTVV.

V and J are TRBV6-2 or TRBV6-3 and TRBJ2-3; possibly TRBD2 for D (7 bases). Germline V gene lookup returns CDR1 MNHEY and CDR2 SVGEGT. The ends were cut back, 0 bases at V and 4 bases at J, with 17 bases in the middle. CDR3 length: 17 amino acids. This CDR3 reads CASSYSVRGGPADTQYF. The CDR3 DNA reads TGTGCCAGCAGTTACTCGGTCCGCGGGGGCCCCGCAGATACGCAGTATTTT.

The chain links TRBV4-3 to TRBJ2-3, with D perhaps given as TRBD1 or TRBD2 (5 bases each). V was clipped by 0 bases and J by 1 base, with 17 bases between them. The CDR3 is 18 residues long. Germline V gene data show CDR1 as LGHNA and CDR2 as YSLEER. CDR3: CASSQEIRDRGRTDTQYF. The CDR3 nucleotides read TGCGCCAGCAGCCAAGAGATCCGGGACCGAGGGCGCACAGATACGCAGTATTTT.

This chain joins TRBV3-1 (or the pseudogene TRBV3-2) and TRBJ2-3; D is unclear. Germline V lookup: CDR1 LGHDT, CDR2 YNNKEL (reference sequence). Trimming took 0 bases from V and 3 from J, leaving 10 bases between them. This CDR3 contains 15 residues. CDR3 in amino acids: CASSQDLASTDTQYF. The DNA for the CDR3 is TGTGCCAGCAGCCAAGATCTTGCCAGTACAGATACGCAGTATTTT.

This clone showed up just a few times. The V and J genes are TRBV4-1 and TRBJ2-2; possibly TRBD2 for D (5 bases). The CDR3 has 15 residues. Germline-derived CDR1 and CDR2 are MGHRA and YSYEKL. The V gene lost 4 bases and the J gene lost 3 bases, with 12 bases spanning the gap. The DNA of the CDR3 is TGCGCCAGCAGCCTCCTCCATAGCGACACCGGGGAGCTGTTTTTT. Translated, it gives CASSLLHSDTGELFF.

The rearrangement joins TRBV18 to TRBJ2-5; 9 bases agree with TRBD1. There are 14 residues in the CDR3. Germline V gives CDR1 KGHSH, CDR2 LQKENI. After removal of 2 bases from V and 5 bases from J, the junction contained 3 bases not matched to a gene. This CDR3 is CASSPTGGIETQYF. The CDR3 nucleotides read TGTGCCAGCTCACCAACAGGGGGCATCGAGACCCAGTACTTC.

The CDR3: CASSGEGQGRAEAFF. The CDR3 bases are TGTGCCAGCAGCGGAGAGGGACAGGGGAGAGCTGAAGCTTTCTTT. The J gene is TRBJ1-1, the V gene TRBV9; 10 positions agree with TRBD1. J was trimmed by 6 bases and V by 3 bases; bases with no gene match: 8. The germline V gene encodes CDR1 SGDLS and CDR2 YYNGEE. The CDR3 extends over 15 amino acids. The full variable domain, completed using reference TRBV9 and TRBJ1-1, is DSGVTQTPKHLITATGQRVTLRCSPRSGDLSVYWYQQSLDQGLQFLIQYYNGEERAKGNILERFSAQQFPDLHSELNLSSLELGDSALYFCASSGEGQGRAEAFFGQGTRLTVV.

J is TRBJ2-3 and V is TRBV7-9, with 7 positions matching TRBD2. V trimming: 0 bases; J trimming: 6 bases; junction bases outside the gene matches: 15. The CDR3 has 18 residues. The germline gives CDR1 SEHNR, CDR2 FQNEAQ (reference sequence). The CDR3 here is CASSLALVGGTIGDTQYF. The CDR3 bases are TGTGCCAGCAGCTTAGCGCTTGTTGGGGGGACTATCGGGGATACGCAGTATTTT.

The J gene is TRBJ1-2, the V gene TRBV6-5, with 10 bases matching TRBD1. The CDR3 length is 14 residues. Germline V lookup: CDR1 MNHEY, CDR2 SVGAGI. Germline trimming cut 2 bases from V and 8 bases from J; bases unmatched to any gene: 5. CDR3 bases: TGTGCCAGCAGTTACGGGACAGGGGCGGGCGGCTACACCTTC. Its translation: CASSYGTGAGGYTF.

The V and J genes are TRBV7-3 and TRBJ2-3, with D perhaps matching TRBD2 (6 bases). The CDR3 contains 16 residues. Trimming stripped 2 bases from V and 0 bases from J, with 12 bases between. The V gene's germline CDR1 is SGHTA and CDR2 FQGTGA. CDR3 sequence (DNA): TGTGCCAGCAGCTTACTTGGGGGGTTAAGCACAGATACGCAGTATTTT. Translated: CASSLLGGLSTDTQYF. Together with reference TRBV7-3 and TRBJ2-3, the CDR3 gives the full variable domain: GAGVSQTPSNKVTEKGKYVELRCDPISGHTALYWYRQSLGQGPEFLIYFQGTGAADDSGLPNDRFFAVRPEGSVSTLKIQRTERGDSAVYLCASSLLGGLSTDTQYFGPGTRLTVL.